The 4 T cell receptor beta chains given below trace back to one sample, sequenced in a study of T cells in Graves' hyperthyroidism and ophthalmopathy. Amplified TCR beta CDR3 regions derived from RNA transcripts. First-round RT-PCR of the TCR CDR3 relied on the HTBI primer set. TCRdb reprocessed the multiplex PCR reads via MiXCR and lists one record per CDR3 protein. Of fewer than 450,000 distinct CDR3 sequences listed, around an eighth are singletons. Sequenced material: blood. The receptors were gathered from a man between 50 and 59 years old with Graves' ophthalmopathy.

This clonotype came up a few times. The DNA of the CDR3 is TGCGCCAGCAAAGGGACAGCGAGTACAGATACGCAGTATTTT. This encodes CASKGTASTDTQYF. The genes are TRBV10-1 and TRBJ2-3; 7 nucleotides align to TRBD1. The CDR3 runs to 14 residues. Germline V lookup: CDR1 WNHNN, CDR2 SYGVQD (reference sequence). Trimming cost V 7 bases and J 3 bases; bases outside gene matches: 7.

The genes are TRBV9 and TRBJ2-1; 7 bases agree with TRBD2. CDR1 is SGDLS, CDR2 YYNGEE, per germline. The CDR3 runs 13 residues. Trimming took 0 bases from V and 13 from J; bases not matched to a gene: 7. CDR3 sequence: CASSVVAAGVQFF. The CDR3, as DNA: TGTGCCAGCAGCGTAGTGGCTGCGGGGGTACAGTTCTTC.

The rearrangement joins TRBV20-1 to TRBJ2-7; a weak D match, TRBD2 (6 bases). The germline gives CDR1 DFQATT, CDR2 SNEGSKA (reference sequence). CDR3 size: 14 residues. The V and J ends lost 5 bases and 2 bases respectively, with 16 bases between them. The CDR3 DNA is TGCAGTGCTGAAACGGGACTCCGCACCTACGAGCAGTACTTC. Encoded protein: CSAETGLRTYEQYF.

This clonotype was recorded many times. The chain links TRBV27 to TRBJ2-3; 7 bases fit TRBD1. CDR1 MNHEY and CDR2 SMNVEV come from the germline V gene (reference sequence). The CDR3 totals 14 residues. Losses at the gene ends were 6 bases for V and 0 bases for J; bases not matched to a gene: 3. This CDR3 reads CASSRDRSTDTQYF. The CDR3 nucleotides read TGTGCCAGCAGCCGGGACAGAAGCACAGATACGCAGTATTTT.